Below, 23 T cell receptor beta chains from the same sample are listed, as sequenced in a study of blood T cell repertoires in COVID-19. Sequencing was performed with immunoSEQ multiplex PCR; in TCRdb, only in-frame clones are kept and a portion is missing. Found here are about 39,000 clones, about 90% of them singletons; the top ten hold approximately 25%. Sequenced material: peripheral blood. These receptors all come from a man over 45 with active or convalescent COVID-19.

The V call is TRBV6-5, the J call TRBJ1-1; D gene unclear. The CDR3 covers 13 residues. Trimming removed 7 bases at V and 0 bases at J, with 9 bases between. Germline lookup yields CDR1 MNHEY and CDR2 SVGAGI. In DNA form, the CDR3 reads TGTGCCAGCAACTTGCAAATGAACACTGAAGCTTTCTTT. Protein: CASNLQMNTEAFF.

This chain uses TRBV7-9 with TRBJ2-3, with TRBD2 identical over 7 bases. The CDR3 spans 16 residues. V trimming: 1 base; J trimming: 3 bases; junction bases outside the gene matches: 7. CDR1 is SEHNR and CDR2 is FQNEAQ in the germline V gene (reference sequence). The CDR3 DNA follows: TGTGCCAGCAGCTTAGTTCCGGGGGGACCAACAGATACGCAGTATTTT. It translates to CASSLVPGGPTDTQYF.

The J gene is TRBJ1-4, the V gene TRBV3-1 (or the pseudogene TRBV3-2); D gene unclear. Germline V CDR1 and CDR2: LGHDT, YNNKEL (reference sequence). Trimming took off 6 bases at V and 13 bases at J, with 9 bases between the two ends. CDR3 size: 10 residues. CDR3 loop: CASSGEGLFF. The CDR3 bases are TGTGCCAGCAGTGGAGAGGGACTGTTTTTT.

V gene TRBV12-3 or TRBV12-4 combines with J gene TRBJ2-5; D gene unclear. V was clipped by 7 bases and J by 5 bases, with 14 bases between them. The CDR3 length is 13 residues. Here the CDR3 reads CASTLEDLETQYF. The CDR3 DNA is TGTGCCAGCACCTTAGAAGACTTGGAGACCCAGTACTTC.

This sequence joins TRBV27 and TRBJ1-1; D is undetermined. This CDR3 spans 15 amino acids. The V end was cut by 3 bases, the J end by 0 bases, with 11 bases between. The V gene's germline CDR1 is MNHEY and CDR2 SMNVEV (reference sequence). The CDR3 region has the DNA TGTGCCAGCAGTTTCCGGGGTGGGATGAACACTGAAGCTTTCTTT. It translates to CASSFRGGMNTEAFF.

The rearrangement joins TRBV14 to TRBJ2-1, with 8 bases aligning to TRBD1. Germline assignment: CDR1 SGHDN and CDR2 FVKESK. This CDR3 is 14 amino acids long. The V segment lost 2 bases and the J segment 10 bases; nucleotides outside the gene matches: 7. The CDR3 coding sequence is TGTGCCAGCAGCCAACTAGGGACAGGCTTCGAGCAGTTCTTC. Its translation: CASSQLGTGFEQFF.

The chain employs TRBV9 and TRBJ1-4, with D unclear. Deletions cut 0 bases from V and 8 bases from J, with 11 bases between. CDR1 SGDLS and CDR2 YYNGEE come from the germline V gene. There are 14 residues in the CDR3. The CDR3 sequence: CASSVGQRREKLFF. As DNA, the CDR3 is TGTGCCAGCAGCGTAGGCCAAAGGAGGGAAAAACTGTTTTTT.

The J gene is TRBJ2-2, the V gene TRBV9; 8 bases map to TRBD2. Germline loops: CDR1 SGDLS, CDR2 YYNGEE. The ends lost 4 bases at V and 7 bases at J; junction bases unmatched: 9. The CDR3 loop spans 15 amino acids. CDR3 in DNA: TGTGCCAGCAGCCCCTCGGGGGGGGGTTTCGGGGAGCTGTTTTTT. It translates to CASSPSGGGFGELFF.

The rearrangement joins TRBV28 to TRBJ2-5; TRBD2 matches 15 bases. The germline V gene encodes CDR1 MDHEN and CDR2 SYDVKM. The CDR3 consists of 17 residues. Trimming took 5 bases from V and 5 from J; bases not matched to a gene: 9. The CDR3 bases are TGTGCCAGCAGTCTTGGGACTAGCGGGAGGTCCGGGGAGACCCAGTACTTC. Translating it yields CASSLGTSGRSGETQYF.

This sequence joins TRBV5-1 and TRBJ2-4, with 10 bases matching TRBD1. This CDR3 region has 16 residues. V was clipped by 4 bases and J by 2 bases; unmatched bases: 6. The V gene's germline CDR1 is SGHRS and CDR2 YFSETQ. In DNA, the CDR3 is TGCGCCAGCAGCCAGACAGGGGGCCCATCCAAAAACATTCAGTACTTC. It specifies CASSQTGGPSKNIQYF.

The CDR3 is CSVTFGTDNSPLHF. The CDR3 DNA sequence: TGCAGCGTCACCTTCGGGACAGATAATTCACCCCTCCACTTT. The chain joins TRBV29-1 to TRBJ1-6; 7 bases fit TRBD1. Trimming took 6 bases from V and 5 from J; bases not matched to a gene: 7. The CDR3 totals 14 residues. Per the germline V gene, CDR1 is SQVTM and CDR2 is ANQGSEA.

This chain connects TRBV7-6 to TRBJ1-2; 9 positions match TRBD1. Trimming cost V 2 bases and J 4 bases; bases outside gene matches: 5. The CDR3 extends over 15 amino acids. Germline V gene lookup returns CDR1 SGHVS and CDR2 FNYEAQ. The CDR3 reads CASSLTGTGLYGYTF. The CDR3 DNA reads as TGTGCCAGCAGCTTAACCGGGACAGGGCTCTATGGCTACACCTTC.

V is TRBV6-4 and J is TRBJ1-5; TRBD1 is a possible D gene (5 bases). V gave up 1 base and J gave up 9 bases, with 19 bases separating them. CDR1 and CDR2 from the germline V gene are MRHNA and SNTAGT. The length of the CDR3 is 16 residues. Written as DNA, the CDR3 is TGTGCCAGCAGTGACTGTGACAGTCGAAAGCAAGGGCCCCAGCATTTT. It translates to CASSDCDSRKQGPQHF.

As regards this clone: Other DNA sequences from this sample encode an identical CDR3 as well. CDR3 bases: TGTGCCAGCAGTCCGACGGGGAACACTGAAGCTTTCTTT. Translating it yields CASSPTGNTEAFF. This chain joins TRBV3-1 (or the pseudogene TRBV3-2) and TRBJ1-1, with no clear D. Germline V gene lookup returns CDR1 LGHDT and CDR2 YNNKEL (reference sequence). CDR3 length: 13 residues. V was clipped by 6 bases and J by 1 base, with 9 bases between them.

The V gene is TRBV27, the J gene TRBJ2-1; 7 nucleotides align to TRBD2. The trim removed 2 bases at V and 2 bases at J, leaving 6 bases unmatched. The CDR3 is made up of 16 amino acids. Germline values: CDR1 MNHEY, CDR2 SMNVEV (reference sequence). In DNA form, the CDR3 reads TGTGCCAGCAGTTTAGGTTCGGGAGGCACCTACAATGAGCAGTTCTTC. This sequence encodes CASSLGSGGTYNEQFF.

The chain joins TRBV6-5 to TRBJ2-7; 10 bases agree with TRBD2. The CDR3 covers 13 residues. J lost 3 bases, V lost 6 bases, and 2 bases had no gene match. Germline CDR1 MNHEY, CDR2 SVGAGI. The CDR3 DNA follows: TGTGCCAGCAGCCGACTAGCGGGCTACGAGCAGTACTTC. It translates to CASSRLAGYEQYF.

The rearrangement joins TRBV15 to TRBJ1-2, with 11 bases that match TRBD1. The germline CDR1 and CDR2 sequences are LNHNV and YYDKDF (reference sequence). This CDR3 contains 17 residues. V shed 1 base and J 4 bases; nucleotides not matched to a gene: 8. The DNA of the CDR3 is TGTGCCACCAGCAGAGTCACCCTCGGACAGGGGGCCTATGGCTACACCTTC. Translation gives CATSRVTLGQGAYGYTF.

The chain carries TRBV5-1 and TRBJ2-7, with D possibly TRBD1 on 5 matching bases. Germline V CDR1 and CDR2: SGHRS, YFSETQ. V was cut by 2 bases and J by 0 bases, with 18 bases left in between. CDR3 length: 17 residues. CDR3 nucleotide sequence: TGCGCCAGCAGCTTAAAAGGTTTCAGGGCTAGCTCCTACGAGCAGTACTTC. Protein: CASSLKGFRASSYEQYF.

V usage is TRBV3-1 (or the pseudogene TRBV3-2) and J usage is TRBJ2-3; 9 bases are a match to TRBD2. The V segment lost 2 bases and the J segment 4 bases; nucleotides outside the gene matches: 13. CDR1 and CDR2 (germline): LGHDT, YNNKEL (reference sequence). The CDR3 is 18 residues long. CDR3 sequence reads: CASSQQNFFGTSSDTQYF. The CDR3 DNA reads TGTGCCAGCAGCCAACAGAATTTCTTTGGGACTAGCTCAGATACGCAGTATTTT.

The chain recombines TRBV27 with TRBJ1-1; D gene unclear. Trimming pared 0 bases from V and 1 base from J, leaving 3 bases between. Germline V gene sequence: CDR1 MNHEY, CDR2 SMNVEV (reference sequence). This CDR3 is 13 amino acids long. CDR3 protein: CASSLSRNTEAFF. The CDR3 DNA follows: TGTGCCAGCAGTTTATCGAGGAACACTGAAGCTTTCTTT.

The rearrangement uses TRBV5-4 and TRBJ2-1, with 8 positions matching TRBD2. CDR3 size: 13 residues. The ends lost 2 bases at V and 8 bases at J; junction bases unmatched: 3. Germline V gene sequence: CDR1 SGHNT, CDR2 YYREEE (reference sequence). The CDR3 DNA is TGTGCCAGCAGCTTCGGGGGGGCAGATGAGCAGTTCTTC. As protein: CASSFGGADEQFF.

The V and J genes are TRBV4-1 and TRBJ2-7, with D unresolved. The CDR3 is made up of 13 amino acids. Germline V gene data show CDR1 as MGHRA and CDR2 as YSYEKL. Trimming shortened V by 4 bases and J by 7 bases, and 14 bases separated the two germline ends. The CDR3: CASSPQARREQYF. For the CDR3, the DNA is TGCGCCAGCAGCCCCCAGGCCCGAAGGGAGCAGTACTTC.

This rearrangement joins TRBV19 to TRBJ2-7; 10 bases match TRBD2. Germline V gene sequence: CDR1 LNHDA, CDR2 SQIVND (reference sequence). V gave up 6 bases and J gave up 3 bases; unmatched junction bases: 5. This CDR3 contains 14 residues. The CDR3 loop is CASRNPSGSYEQYF. Here the CDR3 DNA reads TGTGCCAGTAGAAACCCTAGCGGGAGCTACGAGCAGTACTTC.